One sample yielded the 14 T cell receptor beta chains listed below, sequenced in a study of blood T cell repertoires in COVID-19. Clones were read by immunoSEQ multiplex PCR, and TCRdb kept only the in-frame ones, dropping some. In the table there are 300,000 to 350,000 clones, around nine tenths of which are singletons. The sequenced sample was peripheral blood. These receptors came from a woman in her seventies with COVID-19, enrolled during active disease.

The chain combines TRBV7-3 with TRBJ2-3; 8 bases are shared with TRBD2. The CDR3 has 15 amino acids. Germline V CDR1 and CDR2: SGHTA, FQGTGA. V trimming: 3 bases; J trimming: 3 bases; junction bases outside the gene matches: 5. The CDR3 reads CASSFSGGQTDTQYF. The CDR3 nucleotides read TGTGCCAGCAGCTTTTCGGGGGGGCAAACAGATACGCAGTATTTT. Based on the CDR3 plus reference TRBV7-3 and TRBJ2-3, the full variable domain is GAGVSQTPSNKVTEKGKYVELRCDPISGHTALYWYRQSLGQGPEFLIYFQGTGAADDSGLPNDRFFAVRPEGSVSTLKIQRTERGDSAVYLCASSFSGGQTDTQYFGPGTRLTVL.

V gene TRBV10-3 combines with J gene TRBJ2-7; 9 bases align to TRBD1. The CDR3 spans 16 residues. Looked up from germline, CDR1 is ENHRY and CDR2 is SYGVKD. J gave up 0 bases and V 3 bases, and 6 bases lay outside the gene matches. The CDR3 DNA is TGTGCCATCAGTGATACAGACAGGGGGGTCTCCTACGAGCAGTACTTC. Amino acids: CAISDTDRGVSYEQYF.

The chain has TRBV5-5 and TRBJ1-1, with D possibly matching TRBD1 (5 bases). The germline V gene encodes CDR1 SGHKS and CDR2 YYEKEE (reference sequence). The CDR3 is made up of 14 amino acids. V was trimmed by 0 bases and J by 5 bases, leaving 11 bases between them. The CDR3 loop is CASSLAPGGTEAFF. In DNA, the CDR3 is TGTGCCAGCAGCTTGGCCCCCGGGGGTACTGAAGCTTTCTTT.

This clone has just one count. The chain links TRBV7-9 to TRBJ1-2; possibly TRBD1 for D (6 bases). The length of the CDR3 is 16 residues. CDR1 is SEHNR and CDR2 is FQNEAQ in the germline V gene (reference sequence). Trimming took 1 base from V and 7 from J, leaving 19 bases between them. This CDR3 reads CASSLVLQGFSVGYTF. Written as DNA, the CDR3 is TGTGCCAGCAGCTTAGTTCTACAGGGATTTTCAGTTGGCTACACCTTC.

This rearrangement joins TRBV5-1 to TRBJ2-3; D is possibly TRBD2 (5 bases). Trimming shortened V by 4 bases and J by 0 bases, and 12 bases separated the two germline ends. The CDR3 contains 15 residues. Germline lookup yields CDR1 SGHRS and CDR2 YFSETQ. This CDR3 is CASSVRLASTDTQYF. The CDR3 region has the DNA TGCGCCAGCAGCGTAAGGCTAGCCAGCACAGATACGCAGTATTTT. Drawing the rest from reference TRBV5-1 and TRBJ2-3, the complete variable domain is KAGVTQTPRYLIKTRGQQVTLSCSPISGHRSVSWYQQTPGQGLQFLFEYFSETQRNKGNFPGRFSGRQFSNSRSEMNVSTLELGDSALYLCASSVRLASTDTQYFGPGTRLTVL.

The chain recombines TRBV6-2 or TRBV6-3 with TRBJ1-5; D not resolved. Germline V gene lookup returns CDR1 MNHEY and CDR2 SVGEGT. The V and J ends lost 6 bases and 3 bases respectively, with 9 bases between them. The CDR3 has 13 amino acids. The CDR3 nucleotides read TGTGCCAGCAGCGACGGGTACAATCAGCCCCAGCATTTT. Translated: CASSDGYNQPQHF.

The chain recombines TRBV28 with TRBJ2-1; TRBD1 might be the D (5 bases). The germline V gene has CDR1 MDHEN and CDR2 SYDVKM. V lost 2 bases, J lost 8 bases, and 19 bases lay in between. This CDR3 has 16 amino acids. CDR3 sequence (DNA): TGTGCCAGCAGTTTAGGTCAGGGCAGCTGGGTCGATGAGCAGTTCTTC. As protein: CASSLGQGSWVDEQFF.

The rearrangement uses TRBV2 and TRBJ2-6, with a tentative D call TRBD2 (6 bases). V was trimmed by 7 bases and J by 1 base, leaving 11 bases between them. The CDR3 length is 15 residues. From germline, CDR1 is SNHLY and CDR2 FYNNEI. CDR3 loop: CASTAGRSGANVLTF. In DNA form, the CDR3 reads TGTGCCAGCACCGCAGGGAGGTCTGGGGCCAACGTCCTGACTTTC.

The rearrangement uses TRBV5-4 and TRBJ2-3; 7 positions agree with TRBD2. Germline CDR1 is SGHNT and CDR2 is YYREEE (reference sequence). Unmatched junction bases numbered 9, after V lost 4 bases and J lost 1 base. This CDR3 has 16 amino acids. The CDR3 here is CASSLRDYPRTDTQYF. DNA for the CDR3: TGTGCCAGCAGCCTTCGGGACTACCCCCGCACAGATACGCAGTATTTT. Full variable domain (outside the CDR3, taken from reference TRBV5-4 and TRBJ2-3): ETGVTQSPTHLIKTRGQQVTLRCSSQSGHNTVSWYQQALGQGPQFIFQYYREEENGRGNFPPRFSGLQFPNYSSELNVNALELDDSALYLCASSLRDYPRTDTQYFGPGTRLTVL.

The CDR3 nucleotides read TGTGCCAGCAGCTTAGAACCAGCCTCGGGTCAGCCCCAGCATTTT. It yields the protein CASSLEPASGQPQHF. This chain connects TRBV7-2 to TRBJ1-5, with D uncertain. Per the germline V gene, CDR1 is SGHTA and CDR2 is FQGNSA. With 1 base removed from V and 6 bases from J, the gap between germline ends came to 13 bases. The CDR3 totals 15 residues.

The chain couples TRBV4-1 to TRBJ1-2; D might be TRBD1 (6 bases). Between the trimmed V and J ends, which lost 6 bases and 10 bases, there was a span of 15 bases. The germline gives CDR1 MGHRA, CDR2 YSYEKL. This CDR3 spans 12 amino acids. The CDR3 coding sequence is TGCGCCAGCAGACCCTCGACAGGCTACTACACCTTC. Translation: CASRPSTGYYTF.

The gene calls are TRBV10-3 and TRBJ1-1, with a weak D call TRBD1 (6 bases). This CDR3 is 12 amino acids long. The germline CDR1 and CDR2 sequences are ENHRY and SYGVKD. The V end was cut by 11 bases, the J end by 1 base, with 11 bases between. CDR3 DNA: TGTGCCTCGCGGGGGCCGAACACTGAAGCTTTCTTT. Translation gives CASRGPNTEAFF.

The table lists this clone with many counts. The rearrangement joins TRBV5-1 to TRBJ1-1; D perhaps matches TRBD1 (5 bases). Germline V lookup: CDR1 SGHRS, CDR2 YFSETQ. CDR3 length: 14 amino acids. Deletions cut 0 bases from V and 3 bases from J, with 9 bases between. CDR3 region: CASSLGRQHTEAFF. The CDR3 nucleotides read TGCGCCAGCAGCTTGGGGAGACAGCACACTGAAGCTTTCTTT. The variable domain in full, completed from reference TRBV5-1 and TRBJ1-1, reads KAGVTQTPRYLIKTRGQQVTLSCSPISGHRSVSWYQQTPGQGLQFLFEYFSETQRNKGNFPGRFSGRQFSNSRSEMNVSTLELGDSALYLCASSLGRQHTEAFFGQGTRLTVV.

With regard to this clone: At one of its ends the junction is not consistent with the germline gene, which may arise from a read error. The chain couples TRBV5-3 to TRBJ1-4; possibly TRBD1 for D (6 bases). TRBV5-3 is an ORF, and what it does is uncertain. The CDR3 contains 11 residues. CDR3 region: CARSLEGGGLF. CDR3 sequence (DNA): TGTGCCAGAAGCTTGGAGGGAGGGGGACTTTTT.